This T cell receptor beta chain was profiled in a study of blood T cell repertoires in COVID-19. On the study more broadly: Sites across the United States, Italy and Spain contributed samples from acute and convalescent COVID-19. In each case, the material was cDNA or gDNA derived from T cells, B-cell-depleted T cells, or PBMCs.

Original analysis: Amplification of reference gene primers provided the estimated nucleated cell counts. The repertoire was sequenced with immunoSEQ multiplex PCR; TCRdb's copy has only in-frame clones and lacks some. From that table come the V and J calls and clone size; the DNA was used to work out D and trimming. The repertoire holds about 160,000 clones, 65% to 85% seen once, with around 10% in the top ten. Germline CDR1 is SGHVS and CDR2 is FQNEAQ. Trimming shortened V by 2 bases and J by 3 bases, and 5 bases separated the two germline ends. This CDR3 is built from 13 residues. The chain employs TRBV7-8 and TRBJ1-3, with D unresolved. This clonotype was sampled from a woman older than 75 with active or convalescent COVID-19. Specimen: peripheral blood. CDR3 in amino acids: CASSLSGGNTIYF. CDR3 in DNA: TGTGCCAGCAGCTTAAGCGGTGGAAACACCATATATTTT.